This is a list of T cell receptor beta chains from one sample in a study of cytomegalovirus exposure and HLA in healthy donors. Assay used: immunoSEQ multiplex PCR; TCRdb lists only in-frame clones, some missing. The top ten clones hold under 8% of a sample with about 240,000 clones, roughly four fifths of them seen once. The sample was PBMCs. All receptors derive from a woman aged 60-75 years in good health and CMV-seropositive. CDR3s leave out the opening cysteine and the closing phenylalanine or tryptophan.

TRBJ1-6 | TRBV5-1 | ASSLGQFNSPLH
TRBJ2-7 | TRBV5-1 | ASSQKGDGLSYEQY
TRBJ2-3 | TRBV10-3 | CTQRDKGNTQY
TRBJ1-4 | TRBV6-1 | ASSEAVGQGVVHEKLF
TRBJ1-3 | TRBV7-6 | ASSLAGAGNTIY
TRBJ2-1 | TRBV7-3 | ASSLGPTEQF
TRBJ1-2 | TRBV2 | ASSGPLGALTGGAGYGYT
TRBJ1-3 | TRBV28 | ASSSGYGNTIY
TRBJ1-1 | TRBV29-1 | SVALRQGGTEAF
TRBJ2-1 | TRBV12-5 | ASGLAPVTSRSSYNEQF
TRBJ1-1 | TRBV6-5 | ASSYSRRLNTEAF
TRBJ2-4 | TRBV7-2 | ASSPILAGKNIQY
TRBJ2-5 | TRBV30 | AWRREGQETQY
TRBJ2-1 | TRBV2 | ASSKGLAGGNEQF
TRBJ2-7 | TRBV5-1 | ASSLSTSVYEQY
TRBJ1-3 | TRBV28 | ASSPGVPGNTIY
TRBJ2-1 | TRBV14 | ASSHPSGSWYEQF
TRBJ2-3 | TRBV5-1 | ASSLGTSGSVTQY
TRBJ2-7 | TRBV4-1 | ASSQETLRGLYEQY
TRBJ1-4 | TRBV5-5 | ASSLRNEKLF
TRBJ2-5 | TRBV28 | ASSSGQGASEQETQY
TRBJ2-1 | TRBV7-2 | ASSSTASSYNEQF
TRBJ2-7 | TRBV7-2 | ASSLVAGALSYEQY
TRBJ2-3 | TRBV28 | ASSGQTDTQY
TRBJ1-2 | TRBV5-6 | ASSPGTGVGYT
TRBJ2-7 | TRBV6-5 | ASSYDGSGLYEQY
TRBJ2-7 | TRBV4-1 | ASSQFTGNPYEQY
TRBJ1-5 | TRBV2 | ASSPGTVNQPQH
TRBJ2-7 | TRBV4-2 | ASSQQTSGSYEQY
TRBJ2-2 | TRBV18 | ASSPVASGRSTGELF
TRBJ2-1 | TRBV29-1 | SVVLESQGSYNEQF
TRBJ2-3 | TRBV29-1 | SVGLARRDTQY
TRBJ2-7 | TRBV27 | ASSPGQVYEQY